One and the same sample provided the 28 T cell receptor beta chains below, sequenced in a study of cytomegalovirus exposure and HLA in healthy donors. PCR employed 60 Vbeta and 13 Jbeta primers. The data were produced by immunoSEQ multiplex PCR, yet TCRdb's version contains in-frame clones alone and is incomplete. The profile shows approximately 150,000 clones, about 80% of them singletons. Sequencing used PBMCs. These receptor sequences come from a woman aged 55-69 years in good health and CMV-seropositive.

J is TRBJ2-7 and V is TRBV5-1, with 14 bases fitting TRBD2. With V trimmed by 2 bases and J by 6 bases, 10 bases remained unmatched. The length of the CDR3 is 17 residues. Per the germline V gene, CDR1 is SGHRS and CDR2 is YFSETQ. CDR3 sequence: CASSFPGLAGVRSEQYF. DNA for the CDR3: TGCGCCAGCAGCTTCCCGGGACTAGCGGGAGTCCGATCCGAGCAGTACTTC.

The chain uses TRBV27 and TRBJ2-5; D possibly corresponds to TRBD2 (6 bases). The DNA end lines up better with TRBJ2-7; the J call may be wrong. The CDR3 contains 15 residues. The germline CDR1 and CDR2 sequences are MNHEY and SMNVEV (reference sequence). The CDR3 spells CASSPPGDISYEQYF. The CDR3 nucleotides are TGTGCCAGCAGTCCCCCGGGAGACATCTCCTACGAGCAGTACTTC.

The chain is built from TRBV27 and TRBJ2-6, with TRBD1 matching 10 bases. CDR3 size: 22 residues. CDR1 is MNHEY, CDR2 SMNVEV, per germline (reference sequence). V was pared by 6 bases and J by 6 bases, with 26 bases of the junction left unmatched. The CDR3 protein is CASSRRDRGTLGPTFAANVLTF. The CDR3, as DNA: TGTGCCAGCAGCCGGCGGGACAGGGGTACTCTGGGGCCAACGTTTGCGGCCAACGTCCTGACTTTC.

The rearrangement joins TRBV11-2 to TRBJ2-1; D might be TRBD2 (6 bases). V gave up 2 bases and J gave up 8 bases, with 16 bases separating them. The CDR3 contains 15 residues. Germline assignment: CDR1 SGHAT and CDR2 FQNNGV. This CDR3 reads CASSLLSGGPYEQFF. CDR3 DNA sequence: TGTGCCAGCAGCTTACTTTCAGGAGGGCCGTATGAGCAGTTCTTC. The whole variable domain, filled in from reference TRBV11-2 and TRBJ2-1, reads EAGVAQSPRYKIIEKRQSVAFWCNPISGHATLYWYQQILGQGPKLLIQFQNNGVVDDSQLPKDRFSAERLKGVDSTLKIQPAKLEDSAVYLCASSLLSGGPYEQFFGPGTRLTVL.

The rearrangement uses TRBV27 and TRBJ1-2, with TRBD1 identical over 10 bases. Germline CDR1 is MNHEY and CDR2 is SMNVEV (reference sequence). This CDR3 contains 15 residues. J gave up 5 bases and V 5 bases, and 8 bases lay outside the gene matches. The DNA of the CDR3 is TGTGCCAGCAGTACTCGACAGGGGGCGGTGTATGGCTACACCTTC. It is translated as CASSTRQGAVYGYTF.

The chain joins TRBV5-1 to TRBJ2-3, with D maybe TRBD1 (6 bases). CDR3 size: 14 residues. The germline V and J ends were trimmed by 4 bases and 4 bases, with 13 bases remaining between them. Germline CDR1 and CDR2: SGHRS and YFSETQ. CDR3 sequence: CASSAGAKADTQYF. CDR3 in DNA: TGCGCCAGCAGCGCAGGGGCTAAGGCAGATACGCAGTATTTT.

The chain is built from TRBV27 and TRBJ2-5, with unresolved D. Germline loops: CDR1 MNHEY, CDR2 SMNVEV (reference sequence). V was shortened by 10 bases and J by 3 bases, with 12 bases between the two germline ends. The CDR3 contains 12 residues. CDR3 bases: TGTGCCACCATGAGCGCAGAAGAGACCCAGTACTTC. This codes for CATMSAEETQYF.

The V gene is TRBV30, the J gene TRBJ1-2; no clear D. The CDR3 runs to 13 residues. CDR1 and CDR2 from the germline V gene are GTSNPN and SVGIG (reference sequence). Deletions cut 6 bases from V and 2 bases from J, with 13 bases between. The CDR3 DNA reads TGTGCCTGTGATCAGGATCTAAACTATGGCTACACCTTC. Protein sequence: CACDQDLNYGYTF.

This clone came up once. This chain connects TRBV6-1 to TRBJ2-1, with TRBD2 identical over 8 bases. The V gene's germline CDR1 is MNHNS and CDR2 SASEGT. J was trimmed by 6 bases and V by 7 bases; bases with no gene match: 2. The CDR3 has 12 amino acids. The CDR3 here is CASTREGNEQFF. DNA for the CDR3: TGTGCCAGCACTCGGGAGGGCAATGAGCAGTTCTTC.

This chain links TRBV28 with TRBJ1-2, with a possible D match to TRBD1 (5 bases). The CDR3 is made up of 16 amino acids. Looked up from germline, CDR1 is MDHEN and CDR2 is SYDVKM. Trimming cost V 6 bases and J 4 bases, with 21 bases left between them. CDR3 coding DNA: TGTGCCAGCAGCTCCTTTCTCGGAGGGGCCAGCTATGGCTACACCTTC. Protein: CASSSFLGGASYGYTF.

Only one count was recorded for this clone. In DNA, the CDR3 is TGCAGCGTTGAAGGGTCCCGAGGTTCCTACAATGAGCAGTTCTTC. Its translation: CSVEGSRGSYNEQFF. V and J are TRBV29-1 and TRBJ2-1; D not resolved. The CDR3 contains 15 residues. V was pared by 1 base and J by 1 base, with 11 bases between. Looked up from germline, CDR1 is SQVTM and CDR2 is ANQGSEA.

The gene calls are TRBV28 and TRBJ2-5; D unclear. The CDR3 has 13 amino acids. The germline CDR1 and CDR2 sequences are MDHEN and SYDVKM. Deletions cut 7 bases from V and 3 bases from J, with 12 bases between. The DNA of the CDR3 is TGTGCCAGCACCCCCATGGGCAAAGAGACCCAGTACTTC. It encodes CASTPMGKETQYF.

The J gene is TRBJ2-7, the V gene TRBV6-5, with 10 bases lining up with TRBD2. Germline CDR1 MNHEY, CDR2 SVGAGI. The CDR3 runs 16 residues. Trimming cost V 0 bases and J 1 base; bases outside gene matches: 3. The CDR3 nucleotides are TGTGCCAGCAGTTACTCGGAAGCGGGGGGGTCCTACGAGCAGTACTTC. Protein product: CASSYSEAGGSYEQYF.

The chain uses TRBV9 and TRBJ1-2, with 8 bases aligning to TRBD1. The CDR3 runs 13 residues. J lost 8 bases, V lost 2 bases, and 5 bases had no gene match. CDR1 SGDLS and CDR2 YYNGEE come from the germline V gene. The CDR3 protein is CASSVDREEGYTF. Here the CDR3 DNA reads TGTGCCAGCAGCGTGGACAGGGAGGAGGGCTACACCTTC.

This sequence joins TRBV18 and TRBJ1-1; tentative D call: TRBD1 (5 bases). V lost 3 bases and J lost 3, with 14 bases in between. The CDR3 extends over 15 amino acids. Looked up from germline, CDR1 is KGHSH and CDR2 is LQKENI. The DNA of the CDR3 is TGTGCCAGCTCACCCGGGGGAGGGGCGCACACTGAAGCTTTCTTT. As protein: CASSPGGGAHTEAFF.

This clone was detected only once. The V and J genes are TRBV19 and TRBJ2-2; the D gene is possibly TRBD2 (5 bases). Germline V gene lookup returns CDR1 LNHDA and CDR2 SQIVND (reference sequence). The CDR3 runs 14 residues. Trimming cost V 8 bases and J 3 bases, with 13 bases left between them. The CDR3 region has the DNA TGTGCCAGTGGCGACACCGGGGACACCGGGGAGCTGTTTTTT. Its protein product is CASGDTGDTGELFF.

DNA of the CDR3: TGTGCCAGCAGCCTCGTGCCAGCGACCCAAGAGACCCAGTACTTC. This sequence encodes CASSLVPATQETQYF. V gene TRBV5-5 combines with J gene TRBJ2-5; no reliable D call. This CDR3 contains 15 residues. V shed 4 bases and J shed 1 base, with 14 bases lying between them. CDR1 is SGHKS, CDR2 YYEKEE, per germline (reference sequence).

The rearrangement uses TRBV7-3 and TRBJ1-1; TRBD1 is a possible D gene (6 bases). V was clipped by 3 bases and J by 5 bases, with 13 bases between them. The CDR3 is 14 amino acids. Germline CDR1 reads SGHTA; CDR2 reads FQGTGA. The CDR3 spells CASSFTGRGTEAFF. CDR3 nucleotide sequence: TGTGCCAGCAGCTTCACAGGAAGGGGGACTGAAGCTTTCTTT.

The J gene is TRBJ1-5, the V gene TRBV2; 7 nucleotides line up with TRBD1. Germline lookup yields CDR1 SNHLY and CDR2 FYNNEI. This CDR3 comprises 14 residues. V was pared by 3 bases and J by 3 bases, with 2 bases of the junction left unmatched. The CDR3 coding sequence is TGTGCCAGCAGTGATGACAGGGTCAATCAGCCCCAGCATTTT. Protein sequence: CASSDDRVNQPQHF.

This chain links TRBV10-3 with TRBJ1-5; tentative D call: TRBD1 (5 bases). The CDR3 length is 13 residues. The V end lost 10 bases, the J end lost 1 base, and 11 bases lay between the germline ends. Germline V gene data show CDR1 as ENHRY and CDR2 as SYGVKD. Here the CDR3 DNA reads TGTGCCACCCAGACAGCCAGCAATCAGCCCCAGCATTTT. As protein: CATQTASNQPQHF.

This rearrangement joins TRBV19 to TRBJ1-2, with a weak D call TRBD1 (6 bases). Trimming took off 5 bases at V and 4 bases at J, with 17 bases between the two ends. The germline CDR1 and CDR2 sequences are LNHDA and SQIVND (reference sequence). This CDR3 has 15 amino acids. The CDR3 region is CASSEQGRTAYGYTF. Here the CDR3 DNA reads TGTGCCAGTAGTGAACAGGGAAGGACCGCCTATGGCTACACCTTC.

The CDR3 loop is CSADKGGQFF. CDR3 in DNA: TGCAGTGCGGATAAAGGAGGGCAGTTCTTC. The chain links TRBV20-1 to TRBJ2-1; D may be TRBD2 (5 bases). CDR1 and CDR2 (germline): DFQATT, SNEGSKA (reference sequence). V dropped 6 bases and J dropped 12 bases, with 12 bases sitting between them. This CDR3 is built from 10 residues.

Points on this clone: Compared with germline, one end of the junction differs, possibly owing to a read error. This chain's CDR3 is CAWSPTQGSPYVQYF. In DNA form, the CDR3 reads TGTGCCTGGAGTCCCACGCAGGGATCTCCATACGTGCAGTACTTC. The gene calls are TRBV30 and TRBJ2-7, with a possible D match to TRBD1 (5 bases). The CDR3 covers 15 residues. Per germline, CDR1 GTSNPN and CDR2 SVGIG (reference sequence).

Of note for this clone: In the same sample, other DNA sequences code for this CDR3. The CDR3 DNA is TGTGCCAGCAGACCGACAGGGAGCAATCAGCCCCAGCATTTT. It encodes CASRPTGSNQPQHF. This chain uses TRBV6-1 with TRBJ1-5; 7 bases align to TRBD1. Per the germline V gene, CDR1 is MNHNS and CDR2 is SASEGT. With V trimmed by 6 bases and J by 1 base, 3 bases remained unmatched. The CDR3 contains 14 residues.

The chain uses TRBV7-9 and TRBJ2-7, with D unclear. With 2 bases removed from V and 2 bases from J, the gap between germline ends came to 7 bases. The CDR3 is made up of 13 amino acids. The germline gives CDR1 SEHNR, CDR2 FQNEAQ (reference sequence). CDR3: CASSLTATYEQYF. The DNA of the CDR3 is TGTGCCAGCAGCTTAACAGCTACCTACGAGCAGTACTTC.

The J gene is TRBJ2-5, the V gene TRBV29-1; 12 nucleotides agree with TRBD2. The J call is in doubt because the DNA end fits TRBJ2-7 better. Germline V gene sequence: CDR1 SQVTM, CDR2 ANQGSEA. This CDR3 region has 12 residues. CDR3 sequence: CSGTSGNYEQYF. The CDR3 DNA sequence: TGCAGCGGGACTAGCGGGAACTACGAGCAGTACTTC.

CDR3 loop: CASSIYRDSYSNQPQHF. The DNA for the CDR3 is TGTGCCAGTAGTATTTATCGGGACAGTTATAGCAATCAGCCCCAGCATTTT. The gene calls are TRBV19 and TRBJ1-5; TRBD1 matches 7 bases. V lost 3 bases to trimming and J lost 0 bases; unmatched junction nucleotides: 8. Germline lookup yields CDR1 LNHDA and CDR2 SQIVND (reference sequence). The CDR3 consists of 17 residues.

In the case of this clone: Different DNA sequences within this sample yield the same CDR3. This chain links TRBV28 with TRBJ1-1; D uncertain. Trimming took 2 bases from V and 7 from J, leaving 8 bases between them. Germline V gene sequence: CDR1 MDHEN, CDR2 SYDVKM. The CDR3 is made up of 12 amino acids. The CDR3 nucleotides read TGTGCCAGCAGTTTAGCGCCCTATGAAGCTTTCTTT. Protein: CASSLAPYEAFF.